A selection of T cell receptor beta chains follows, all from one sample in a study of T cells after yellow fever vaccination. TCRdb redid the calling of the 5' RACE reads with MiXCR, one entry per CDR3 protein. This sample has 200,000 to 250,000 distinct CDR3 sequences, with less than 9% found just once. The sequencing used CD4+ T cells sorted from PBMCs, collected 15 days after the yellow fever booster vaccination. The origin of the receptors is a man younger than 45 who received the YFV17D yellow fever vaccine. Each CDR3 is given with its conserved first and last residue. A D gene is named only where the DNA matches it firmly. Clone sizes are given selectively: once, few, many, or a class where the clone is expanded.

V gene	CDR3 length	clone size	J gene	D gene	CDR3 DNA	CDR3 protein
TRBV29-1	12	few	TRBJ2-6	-	TGCAGCGTTAGCGGATTTCGAGATGACCTGACTTTC	CSVSGFRDDLTF
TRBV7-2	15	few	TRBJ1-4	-	TGTGCCAGCAGCTTAGGGGTCACGACAAATGAAAAACTGTTTTTT	CASSLGVTTNEKLFF
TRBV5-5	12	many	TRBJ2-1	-	TGTGCCAGCAGCGGACAGTACAATGAGCAGTTCTTC	CASSGQYNEQFF
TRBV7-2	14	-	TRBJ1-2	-	TGTGCCAGCAGCTTGAGGTGGGACACTCATGGCTACACCTTC	CASSLRWDTHGYTF
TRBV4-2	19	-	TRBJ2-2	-	TGTGCCAGCAGCCAGGTCGCGAGTAGTGGGCAGGGGAACACCGGGGAGCTGTTTTTT	CASSQVASSGQGNTGELFF
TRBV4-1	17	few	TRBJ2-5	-	TGCGCCAGCAGCCAGGAGGGTGTTACGCTGGGGGTGGAGACCCAGTACTTC	CASSQEGVTLGVETQYF
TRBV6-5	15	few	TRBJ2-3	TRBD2	TGTGCCAGCAGTCCACGGCGGGGGGCTACAGATACGCAGTATTTT	CASSPRRGATDTQYF
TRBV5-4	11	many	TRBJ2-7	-	TGTGCCAGCAGCTTCCGGGCCGAGCAGTACTTC	CASSFRAEQYF
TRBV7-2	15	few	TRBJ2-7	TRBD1	TGTGCCAGCAGCCGAGCCGGGACAGGGACTTACGAGCAGTACTTC	CASSRAGTGTYEQYF
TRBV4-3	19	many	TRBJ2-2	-	TGCGCCAGCAGCCCCCGTTTCCCGACTCAACGAGGGAACACCGGGGAGCTGTTTTTT	CASSPRFPTQRGNTGELFF
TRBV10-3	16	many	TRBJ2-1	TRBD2	TGTGCCATCAGTGAATTGAGCGGGAGGGCCGGGAATGAGCAGTTCTTC	CAISELSGRAGNEQFF
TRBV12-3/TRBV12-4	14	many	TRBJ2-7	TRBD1	TGTGCCAGCACCGGGGACAGTACTCTAGGCCCGCAGTACTTC	CASTGDSTLGPQYF
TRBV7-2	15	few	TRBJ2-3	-	TGTGCCAGCAGCCCAACGGCGGGTGGGGCGGATACGCAGTATTTT	CASSPTAGGADTQYF